The following is a TCR beta chain sequence with its context. Its antigen is currently unknown. CDR1 is LNHDA and CDR2 is SQIVND in the germline V gene (reference sequence). The CDR3 runs to 13 residues. Trimming removed 1 base from V and 6 bases from J, with 9 bases in between. This entry is derived from a study of CD8 T cells in Susac syndrome. General study findings and limits: The study found that Susac CD8+ clonal expansion peaked in TEMRA cells and active patients.

TCR beta sequencing covered blood CD8+ and CD4+ T cells. Negative isolation was used for CD8+ and CD4+ T cells and FACS enrichment for TEMRA cells. Random hexamers served to reverse transcribe roughly 0.5 to 1 ug RNA. TCRdb redid the calling of the immunoSEQ multiplex PCR reads with MiXCR, one entry per CDR3 protein. The table shows around 81,000 distinct CDR3 sequences, with over 85% occurring only once. The TCR originated in a human donor with Susac syndrome. Sequenced input: CD8+ T cells from PBMCs. The chain has TRBV19 and TRBJ1-1; D ambiguous. As DNA, the CDR3 is TGTGCCAGTAGTATAGGCTGGATCGCTGAAGCTTTCTTT. The encoded protein is CASSIGWIAEAFF.